This T cell receptor (beta chain) was observed in a study of CD8 T cells in ankylosing spondylitis. Broader study findings: Ankylosing spondylitis blood seemed to carry a telltale TCR beta motif made of under ten highly homologous variants. A number of the motif variants had already been described in reactive arthritis synovial fluid and blood. The study looked at matched synovial fluid samples from ankylosing spondylitis patients. Disease-linked clones were reported to be significantly enriched there.

Quantitative molecular-barcoded 5'-RACE generated the TCR beta libraries. Each CDR3 protein gets one entry after TCRdb re-called the 5' RACE reads with MiXCR. This sample has fewer than 650,000 distinct CDR3 sequences, with roughly 13% found just once. This clonotype was detected only a few times. What it binds is not known. This CDR3 contains 13 residues. V gave up 6 bases and J gave up 5 bases, with 14 bases separating them. From germline, CDR1 is KGHSH and CDR2 LQKENI. The material sequenced was blood, either unsorted or a sorted T cell fraction (not recorded which). This clonotype was obtained from a male donor with ankylosing spondylitis. The chain joins TRBV18 to TRBJ2-7; maybe TRBD2 (5 bases). The CDR3 loop reads CASSAGLANEQYF. DNA for the CDR3: TGTGCCAGCTCGGCTGGACTTGCAAACGAGCAGTACTTC.